This is a list of T cell receptor beta chains from one sample in a study of blood T cell repertoires in COVID-19. Clones were read by immunoSEQ multiplex PCR, and TCRdb kept only the in-frame ones, dropping some. The repertoire holds about 110,000 clones, with 69% as singletons. Sequenced: peripheral blood. The receptors here all came from a man older than 75 with acute or convalescent COVID-19. CDR3s include the opening cysteine and the closing phenylalanine or tryptophan. A D gene is named only where the DNA matches it firmly. Clone size, where shown, is once, few, many, or a class for clones that have expanded.

j_call d_call v_call clone_size cdr3_aa cdr3_nt
TRBJ1-1 TRBD1 TRBV5-5 - CASSRDRSLAEAFF TGTGCCAGCAGCCGGGACAGGAGTTTAGCTGAAGCTTTCTTT
TRBJ1-2 - TRBV6-6 once CASSYDSGVYGYTF TGTGCCAGCAGTTATGACAGTGGGGTCTATGGCTACACCTTC
TRBJ2-7 - TRBV10-3 - CAIGASAYEQYF TGTGCCATCGGTGCAAGCGCCTACGAGCAGTACTTC
TRBJ2-6 - TRBV5-8 - CASSFGTRSGANVLTF TGTGCCAGCAGTTTTGGGACTCGGTCTGGGGCCAACGTCCTGACTTTC
TRBJ1-4 - TRBV27 - CASSEKVGRLKLFF TGTGCCAGCAGTGAAAAGGTGGGGCGATTAAAACTGTTTTTT
TRBJ2-7 TRBD2 TRBV6-2/TRBV6-3 - CASSSGASYEQYF TGTGCCAGCAGTAGCGGGGCCTCCTACGAGCAGTACTTC
TRBJ2-4 TRBD1 TRBV23-1 - CASSPPRTGTGRCIQYF TGCGCCAGCAGTCCTCCCCGCACCGGGACAGGGCGTTGCATTCAGTACTTC
TRBJ2-7 - TRBV30 few CAWSPGRTYEQYF TGTGCCTGGAGCCCGGGGAGAACCTACGAGCAGTACTTC
TRBJ2-3 - TRBV7-8 - CASSPRAGYKRASTDTQYF TGTGCCAGCAGCCCCAGGGCCGGGTACAAGCGGGCCAGCACAGATACGCAGTATTTT
TRBJ2-3 - TRBV5-4 - CASSLAGYTDTQYF TGTGCCAGCAGCTTGGCCGGGTACACAGATACGCAGTATTTT
TRBJ1-2 - TRBV7-2 - CASSLGTGNYGYTF TGTGCCAGCAGCTTAGGGACGGGAAACTATGGCTACACCTTC
TRBJ2-5 TRBD1 TRBV7-2 - CASSFIGQVRQETQYF TGTGCCAGCAGCTTTATTGGACAGGTACGCCAAGAGACCCAGTACTTC
TRBJ2-7 TRBD2 TRBV6-5 - CASSYSGGTDYEQYF TGTGCCAGCAGTTACTCGGGGGGGACGGACTACGAGCAGTACTTC
TRBJ1-1 TRBD1 TRBV30 once CAWRGQPNTEAFF TGTGCCTGGAGGGGACAGCCAAACACTGAAGCTTTCTTT
TRBJ2-7 TRBD1 TRBV10-3 - CAISESGTGPYEQYF TGTGCCATCAGTGAGTCGGGGACAGGCCCCTACGAGCAGTACTTC
TRBJ2-1 TRBD2 TRBV30 few CAWGTSGGNEQFF TGTGCCTGGGGGACTAGCGGGGGAAATGAGCAGTTCTTC
TRBJ1-1 - TRBV3-1/TRBV3-2 - CASSPGANTEAFF TGTGCCAGCAGTCCAGGGGCGAACACTGAAGCTTTCTTT
TRBJ1-1 - TRBV7-2 - CASSLVSAGSGEAFF TGTGCCAGCAGCTTAGTTTCGGCAGGTTCAGGTGAAGCTTTCTTT
TRBJ2-2 - TRBV7-2 - CASSPGNTGELFF TGTGCCAGCAGCCCGGGGAACACCGGGGAGCTGTTTTTT
TRBJ2-7 - TRBV7-9 - CASQNGRGSYEQYF TGTGCCAGCCAAAACGGGCGGGGATCCTACGAGCAGTACTTC
TRBJ2-3 TRBD2 TRBV5-5 few CASTTGTSGKGADTQYF TGTGCCAGCACGACCGGGACTAGCGGGAAAGGGGCAGATACGCAGTATTTT
TRBJ2-7 - TRBV19 - CASSIAHRVPYEQYF TGTGCCAGTAGTATAGCTCACAGGGTCCCCTACGAGCAGTACTTC
TRBJ1-1 TRBD1 TRBV6-4 few CASSRTGSGTEAFF TGTGCCAGCAGTCGGACAGGGTCAGGCACTGAAGCTTTCTTT
TRBJ2-7 - TRBV19 - CASSISRGYEQYF TGTGCCAGTAGTATCAGTAGGGGATACGAGCAGTACTTC
TRBJ2-2 TRBD2 TRBV5-8 few CASSGDYLLPGELFF TGTGCCAGCAGCGGGGACTACCTGTTACCCGGGGAGCTGTTTTTT
TRBJ2-1 TRBD2 TRBV5-1 - CASSLGASGRGNEQFF TGCGCCAGCAGCTTAGGGGCTAGCGGGAGGGGGAATGAGCAGTTCTTC
TRBJ2-1 TRBD2 TRBV2 few CASSETSGRGNEQFF TGTGCCAGCAGTGAGACTAGCGGGAGGGGGAATGAGCAGTTCTTC
TRBJ1-6 TRBD1 TRBV27 once CASSRDRGVFYNSPLHF TGTGCCAGCAGTCGTGACAGGGGGGTATTCTATAATTCACCCCTCCACTTT
TRBJ2-1 TRBD2 TRBV7-3 - CASSPTGTSPSEQFF TGTGCCAGCAGCCCGACCGGGACTAGCCCCAGTGAGCAGTTCTTC
TRBJ2-1 - TRBV28 - CASSLRRQGEQFF TGTGCCAGCAGTTTACGACGGCAGGGTGAGCAGTTCTTC
TRBJ1-1 - TRBV7-2 few CASSIETGGAEAFF TGTGCCAGCAGCATAGAGACAGGAGGTGCGGAAGCTTTCTTT
TRBJ2-2 - TRBV5-6 - CASSSLANRELFF TGTGCCAGCAGCTCCTTAGCGAACCGGGAGCTGTTTTTT
TRBJ2-6 - TRBV19 - CASSASRANVLTF TGTGCCAGTAGTGCCTCTAGGGCCAACGTCCTGACTTTC
TRBJ2-7 - TRBV5-1 - CASSLWAGYEQYF TGCGCCAGCAGCTTGTGGGCGGGCTACGAGCAGTACTTC
TRBJ1-5 - TRBV5-8 - CASSFLQGPQHF TGTGCCAGCAGCTTCTTACAGGGACCCCAGCATTTT
TRBJ1-1 - TRBV28 few CASRLGGPNTEAFF TGTGCCAGCAGACTCGGGGGACCGAACACTGAAGCTTTCTTT
TRBJ1-4 - TRBV6-6 - CASSSSQGGGYKLFF TGTGCCAGCAGCTCATCCCAGGGAGGAGGGTATAAACTGTTTTTT
TRBJ2-5 - TRBV25-1 - CASSDPGRIETQYF TGTGCCAGCAGTGACCCCGGTCGCATAGAGACCCAGTACTTC
TRBJ1-5 TRBD1 TRBV27 - CASRAGGDPYSNQPQHF TGTGCCAGCAGGGCAGGGGGAGATCCTTATAGCAATCAGCCCCAGCATTTT
TRBJ2-7 - TRBV6-2/TRBV6-3 - CASSYYAYEQYF TGTGCCAGCAGTTATTATGCGTACGAGCAGTACTTC
TRBJ1-2 TRBD1 TRBV14 - CASSPGGAYGYTF TGTGCCAGCAGCCCAGGGGGCGCTTACGGCTACACCTTC
TRBJ2-7 - TRBV28 - CASSFQAYEQYF TGTGCCAGCAGTTTCCAGGCCTACGAGCAGTACTTC
TRBJ1-5 TRBD1 TRBV30 - CAWSVLQGASSNQPQHF TGTGCCTGGAGTGTCCTACAGGGGGCCTCTAGCAATCAGCCCCAGCATTTT
TRBJ2-6 - TRBV28 few CASSFSGSGANVLTF TGTGCCAGCAGTTTTTCAGGCTCTGGGGCCAACGTCCTGACTTTC
TRBJ1-4 TRBD1 TRBV15 - CATRNRGGEKLFF TGTGCCACCAGAAACAGGGGTGGGGAAAAACTGTTTTTT
TRBJ2-7 TRBD2 TRBV28 - CASSFSGLAGFYEQYF TGTGCCAGCAGTTTCTCCGGACTAGCGGGTTTCTACGAGCAGTACTTC
TRBJ2-1 TRBD2 TRBV19 - CASSIRSGRTGEQFF TGTGCCAGTAGTATCAGAAGCGGGAGGACAGGTGAGCAGTTCTTC
TRBJ2-4 - TRBV24-1 - CATSDSGQLNIQYF TGTGCCACCAGTGATTCCGGACAGTTAAACATTCAGTACTTC
TRBJ2-3 - TRBV21-1 medium-sized CASSKNGGIGARLSTDTQYF TGTGCCAGCAGCAAAAATGGGGGGATAGGGGCGCGACTTAGCACAGATACGCAGTATTTT
TRBJ2-1 TRBD1 TRBV5-1 once CASSPRQGANEQFF TGCGCCAGCAGCCCTCGACAGGGGGCGAATGAGCAGTTCTTC
TRBJ2-5 - TRBV28 - CASMGRRETQYF TGTGCCAGCATGGGTAGGAGGGAGACCCAGTACTTC